Listed below are T cell receptor beta chains from one sample, sequenced in a study of T cells in localized non-small cell lung cancer. The assay was immunoSEQ multiplex PCR, and TCRdb's table has in-frame clones only and misses some. The table has about 1,500 clones, about 25% seen once. The material sequenced was normal lung tissue next to the tumor, taken before any cancer treatment. The receptor set was obtained from a man between 35 and 75 years old with stage III lung adenocarcinoma. Each CDR3 is given with its conserved first and last residue. The D gene is left open where the match is weak. Only some rows state a clone size, as once, few, many or a class for expanded clones.

d_gene | j_gene | abundance | v_gene | CDR3nt | CDR3aa
- | TRBJ2-5 | - | TRBV18 | TGTGCCAGCTCAAGTGGTTACCAAGAGACCCAGTACTTC | CASSSGYQETQYF
- | TRBJ2-2 | - | TRBV29-1 | TGCAGCGTTGAAGAGATCCAGGCCGGGGAGCTGTTTTTT | CSVEEIQAGELFF
- | TRBJ1-5 | - | TRBV11-3 | TGTGCCAGCAGCACCGAGAGGGGGGCGAGTCAGCCCCAGCATTTT | CASSTERGASQPQHF
- | TRBJ1-1 | medium-sized | TRBV6-8 | TGTGCCAGCAGTTACCAGGGACAAGCGAACACTGAAGCTTTCTTT | CASSYQGQANTEAFF
- | TRBJ1-1 | few | TRBV9 | TGTGCCAGCAGCGTAGGCAGTGCGAACACTGAAGCTTTCTTT | CASSVGSANTEAFF
- | TRBJ2-5 | - | TRBV11-3 | TGTGCCAGCAGCCCTACCGTTGGGGTAGAGACCCAGTACTTC | CASSPTVGVETQYF
- | TRBJ1-5 | few | TRBV19 | TGTGCCAGTAGTAATATGGGGGATAATCAGCCCCAGCATTTT | CASSNMGDNQPQHF
TRBD1 | TRBJ2-5 | - | TRBV28 | TGTGCCAGCAGTACAGGGGGCTTTGGAGAGACCCAGTACTTC | CASSTGGFGETQYF
- | TRBJ2-7 | few | TRBV6-7 | TGTGCCAGCAGCACTGGGGGGGCCCCCATACGCGAGCAGTACTTC | CASSTGGAPIREQYF
TRBD1 | TRBJ1-1 | - | TRBV6-8 | TGTGCCAGCAGTGCAACAGGGGGCACTGAAGCTTTCTTT | CASSATGGTEAFF
- | TRBJ2-7 | few | TRBV6-8 | TGTGCCAGCTTTGGTGGAGGCTCCTACGAGCAGTACTTC | CASFGGGSYEQYF
- | TRBJ2-2 | - | TRBV18 | TGTGCCAGCTCACCGGCCGGGTCCTTGACCGGGGAGCTGTTTTTT | CASSPAGSLTGELFF
- | TRBJ2-1 | large | TRBV28 | TGTGCCAGCAGGCTGCCGGGGGTTAATGAGCAGTTCTTC | CASRLPGVNEQFF